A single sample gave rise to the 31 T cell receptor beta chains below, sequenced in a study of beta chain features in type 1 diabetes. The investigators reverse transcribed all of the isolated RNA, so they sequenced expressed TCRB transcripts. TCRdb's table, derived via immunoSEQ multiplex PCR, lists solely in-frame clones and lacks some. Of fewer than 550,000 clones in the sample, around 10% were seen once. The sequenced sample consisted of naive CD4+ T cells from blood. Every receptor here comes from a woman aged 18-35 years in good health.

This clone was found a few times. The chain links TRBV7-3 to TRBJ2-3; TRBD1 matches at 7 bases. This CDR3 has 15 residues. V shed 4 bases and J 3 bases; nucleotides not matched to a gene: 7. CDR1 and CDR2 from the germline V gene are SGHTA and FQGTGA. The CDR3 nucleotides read TGTGCCAGCAGCTACCGACAGGGTGGGACAGATACGCAGTATTTT. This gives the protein CASSYRQGGTDTQYF.

The CDR3 DNA reads as TGTGCCAGCAGTGAATGGGGGGACCCCTCCTACAATGAGCAGTTCTTC. Its protein product is CASSEWGDPSYNEQFF. This chain uses TRBV25-1 with TRBJ2-1; possible D gene TRBD2, 6 bases. Looked up from germline, CDR1 is MGHDK and CDR2 is SYGVNS. V was pared by 1 base and J by 0 bases, with 10 bases between. The CDR3 extends over 16 amino acids.

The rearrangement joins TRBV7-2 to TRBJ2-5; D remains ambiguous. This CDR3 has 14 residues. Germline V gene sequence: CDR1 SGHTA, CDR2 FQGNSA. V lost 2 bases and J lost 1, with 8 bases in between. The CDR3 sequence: CASSLTSSQETQYF. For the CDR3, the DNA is TGTGCCAGCAGCTTAACGTCGTCCCAAGAGACCCAGTACTTC.

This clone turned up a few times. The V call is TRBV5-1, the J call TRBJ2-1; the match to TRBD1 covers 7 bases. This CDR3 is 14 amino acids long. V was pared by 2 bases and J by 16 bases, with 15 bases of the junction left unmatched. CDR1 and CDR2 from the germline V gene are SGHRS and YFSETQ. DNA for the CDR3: TGCGCCAGCAGCTTACCACACGGACAGGCCAATCCATTCTTC. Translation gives CASSLPHGQANPFF.

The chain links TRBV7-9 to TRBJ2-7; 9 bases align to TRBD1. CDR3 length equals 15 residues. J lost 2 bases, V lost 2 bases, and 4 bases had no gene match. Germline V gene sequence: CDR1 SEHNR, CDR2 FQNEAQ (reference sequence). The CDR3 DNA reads TGTGCCAGCAGCTTACTGGACAGGGGAACCTACGAGCAGTACTTC. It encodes CASSLLDRGTYEQYF.

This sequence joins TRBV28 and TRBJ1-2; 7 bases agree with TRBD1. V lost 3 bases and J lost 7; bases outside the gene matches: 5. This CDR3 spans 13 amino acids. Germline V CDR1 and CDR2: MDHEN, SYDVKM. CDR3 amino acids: CASSFDRVVGYTF. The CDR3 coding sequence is TGTGCCAGCAGTTTTGACAGGGTTGTTGGCTACACCTTC.

CDR3 region: CASSQARWDTEAFF. The CDR3 DNA reads as TGTGCCAGCAGCCAAGCCCGGTGGGACACTGAAGCTTTCTTT. The chain couples TRBV4-2 to TRBJ1-1; D remains ambiguous. The CDR3 extends over 14 amino acids. Trimming stripped 1 base from V and 3 bases from J, with 9 bases between. Germline values: CDR1 LGHNA, CDR2 YNFKEQ.

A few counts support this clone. CDR3 amino acids: CASSALSGANVLTF. CDR3 coding DNA: TGTGCCAGCAGTGCCCTCTCTGGGGCCAACGTCCTGACTTTC. V and J are TRBV28 and TRBJ2-6; no clear D. There are 14 residues in the CDR3. CDR1 is MDHEN and CDR2 is SYDVKM in the germline V gene. V lost 5 bases and J lost 0, with 5 bases in between.

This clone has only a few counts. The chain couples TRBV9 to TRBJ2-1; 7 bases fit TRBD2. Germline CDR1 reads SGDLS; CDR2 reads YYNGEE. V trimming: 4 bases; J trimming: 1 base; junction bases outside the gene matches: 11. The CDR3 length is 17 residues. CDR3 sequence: CASSPREAGPSYNEQFF. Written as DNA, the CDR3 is TGTGCCAGCAGCCCTCGGGAAGCGGGGCCTTCCTACAATGAGCAGTTCTTC.

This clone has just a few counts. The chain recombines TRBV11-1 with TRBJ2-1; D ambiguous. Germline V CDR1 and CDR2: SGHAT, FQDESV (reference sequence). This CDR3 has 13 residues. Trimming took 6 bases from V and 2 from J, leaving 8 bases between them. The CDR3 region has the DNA TGTGCCAGCAGGGAGTTTCCCTACAATGAGCAGTTCTTC. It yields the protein CASREFPYNEQFF.

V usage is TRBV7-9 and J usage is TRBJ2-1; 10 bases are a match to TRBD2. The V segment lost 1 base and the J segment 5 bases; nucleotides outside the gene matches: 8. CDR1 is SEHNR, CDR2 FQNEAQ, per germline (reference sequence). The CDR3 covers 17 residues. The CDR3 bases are TGTGCCAGCAGCTTAGGACCTACTAGCGGGATTGACAATGAGCAGTTCTTC. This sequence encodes CASSLGPTSGIDNEQFF. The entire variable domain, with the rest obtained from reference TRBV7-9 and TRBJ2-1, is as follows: DTGVSQNPRHKITKRGQNVTFRCDPISEHNRLYWYRQTLGQGPEFLTYFQNEAQLEKSRLLSDRFSAERPKGSFSTLEIQRTEQGDSAMYLCASSLGPTSGIDNEQFFGPGTRLTVL.

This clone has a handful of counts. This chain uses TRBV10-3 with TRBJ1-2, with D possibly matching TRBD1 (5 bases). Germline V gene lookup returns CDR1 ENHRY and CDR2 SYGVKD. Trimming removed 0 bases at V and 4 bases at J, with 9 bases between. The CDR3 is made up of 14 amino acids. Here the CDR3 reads CAISESVDSYGYTF. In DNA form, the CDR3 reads TGTGCCATCAGTGAGTCGGTAGACAGCTATGGCTACACCTTC.

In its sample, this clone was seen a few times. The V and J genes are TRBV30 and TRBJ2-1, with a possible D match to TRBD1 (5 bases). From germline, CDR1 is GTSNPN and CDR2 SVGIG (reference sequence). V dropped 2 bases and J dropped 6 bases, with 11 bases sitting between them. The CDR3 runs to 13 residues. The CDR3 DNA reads TGTGCCTGGAGTTCAGGGTTCCCCAATGAGCAGTTCTTC. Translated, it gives CAWSSGFPNEQFF.

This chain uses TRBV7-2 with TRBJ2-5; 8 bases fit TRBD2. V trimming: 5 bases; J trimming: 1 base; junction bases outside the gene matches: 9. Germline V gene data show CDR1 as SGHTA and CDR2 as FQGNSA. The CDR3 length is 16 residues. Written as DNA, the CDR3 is TGTGCCAGCAGCCTAACTGGCGGGAGGTTCCAAGAGACCCAGTACTTC. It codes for CASSLTGGRFQETQYF.

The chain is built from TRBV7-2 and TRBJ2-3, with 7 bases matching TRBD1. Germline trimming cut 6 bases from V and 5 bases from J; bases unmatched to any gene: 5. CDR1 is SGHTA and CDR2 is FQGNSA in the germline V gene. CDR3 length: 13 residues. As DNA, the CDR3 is TGTGCCAGCAGAGACAGGGTAGGAGATACGCAGTATTTT. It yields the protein CASRDRVGDTQYF. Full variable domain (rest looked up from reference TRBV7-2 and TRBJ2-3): GAGVSQSPSNKVTEKGKDVELRCDPISGHTALYWYRQSLGQGLEFLIYFQGNSAPDKSGLPSDRFSAERTGGSVSTLTIQRTQQEDSAVYLCASRDRVGDTQYFGPGTRLTVL.

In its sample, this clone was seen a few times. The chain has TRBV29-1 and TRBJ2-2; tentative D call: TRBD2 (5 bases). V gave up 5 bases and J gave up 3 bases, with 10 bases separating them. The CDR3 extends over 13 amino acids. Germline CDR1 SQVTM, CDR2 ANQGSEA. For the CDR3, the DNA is TGCAGCGTTACCTCGCGGGACACCGGGGAGCTGTTTTTT. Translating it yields CSVTSRDTGELFF.

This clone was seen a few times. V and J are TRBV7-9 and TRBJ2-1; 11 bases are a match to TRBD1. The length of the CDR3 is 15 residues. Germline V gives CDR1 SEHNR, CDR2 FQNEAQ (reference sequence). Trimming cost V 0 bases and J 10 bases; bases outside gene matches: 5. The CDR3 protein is CASSLAGTGGREQFF. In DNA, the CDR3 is TGTGCCAGCAGCTTAGCCGGGACAGGGGGACGGGAGCAGTTCTTC.

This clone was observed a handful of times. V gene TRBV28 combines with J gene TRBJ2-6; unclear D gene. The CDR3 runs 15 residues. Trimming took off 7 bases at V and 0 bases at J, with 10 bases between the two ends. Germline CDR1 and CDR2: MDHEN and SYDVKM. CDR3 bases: TGTGCCAGCACTACGGCCTCCTCTGGGGCCAACGTCCTGACTTTC. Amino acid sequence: CASTTASSGANVLTF.

The CDR3 DNA sequence: TGTGCCAGCAGCCACAAAGGGACAGGGAGAGACCTAGCCAAAAACATTCAGTACTTC. It specifies CASSHKGTGRDLAKNIQYF. The V and J genes are TRBV14 and TRBJ2-4, with 9 bases fitting TRBD1. Germline V gene sequence: CDR1 SGHDN, CDR2 FVKESK. This CDR3 is 19 amino acids long. The junction had 12 bases not matched to a gene; V was cut back by 3 bases and J by 0 bases.

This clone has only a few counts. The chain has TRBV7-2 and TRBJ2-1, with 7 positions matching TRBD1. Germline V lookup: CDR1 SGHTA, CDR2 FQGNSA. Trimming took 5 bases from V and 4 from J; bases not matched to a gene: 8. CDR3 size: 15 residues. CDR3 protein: CASSAPGQIYNEQFF. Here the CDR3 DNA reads TGTGCCAGCAGCGCGCCGGGACAGATATACAATGAGCAGTTCTTC.

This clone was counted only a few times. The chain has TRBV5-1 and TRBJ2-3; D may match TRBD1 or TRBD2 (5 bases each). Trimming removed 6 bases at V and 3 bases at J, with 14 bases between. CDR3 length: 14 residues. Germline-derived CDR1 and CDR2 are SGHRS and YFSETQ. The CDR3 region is CASNRQGETDTQYF. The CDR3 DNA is TGCGCCAGCAATAGGCAGGGAGAGACAGATACGCAGTATTTT.

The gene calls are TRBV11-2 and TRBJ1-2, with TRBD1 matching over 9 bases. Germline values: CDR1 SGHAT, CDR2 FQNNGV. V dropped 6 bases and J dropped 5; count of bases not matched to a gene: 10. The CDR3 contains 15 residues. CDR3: CASRRSGQGQYGYTF. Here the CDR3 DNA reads TGTGCCAGCAGGCGCTCCGGACAGGGGCAGTATGGCTACACCTTC. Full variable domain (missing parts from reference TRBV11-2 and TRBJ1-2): EAGVAQSPRYKIIEKRQSVAFWCNPISGHATLYWYQQILGQGPKLLIQFQNNGVVDDSQLPKDRFSAERLKGVDSTLKIQPAKLEDSAVYLCASRRSGQGQYGYTFGSGTRLTVV.

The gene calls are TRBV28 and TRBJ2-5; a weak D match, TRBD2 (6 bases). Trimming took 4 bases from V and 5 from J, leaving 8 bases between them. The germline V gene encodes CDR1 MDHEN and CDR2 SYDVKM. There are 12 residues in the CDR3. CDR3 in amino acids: CASSWRGETQYF. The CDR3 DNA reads TGTGCCAGCAGTTGGAGGGGCGAGACCCAGTACTTC.

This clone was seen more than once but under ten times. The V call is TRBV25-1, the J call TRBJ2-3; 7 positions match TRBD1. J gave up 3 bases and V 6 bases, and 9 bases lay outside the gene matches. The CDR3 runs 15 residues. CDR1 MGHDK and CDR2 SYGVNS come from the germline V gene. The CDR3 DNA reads TGTGCCAGCAGACCCGGCGAGGGGGCGACAGATACGCAGTATTTT. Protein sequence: CASRPGEGATDTQYF.

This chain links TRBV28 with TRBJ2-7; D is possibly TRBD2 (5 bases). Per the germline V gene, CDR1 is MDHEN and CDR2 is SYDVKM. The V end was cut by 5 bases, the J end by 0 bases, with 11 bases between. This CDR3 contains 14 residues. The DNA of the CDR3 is TGTGCCAGCAGTCGGGGTGGGAGCTCCTACGAGCAGTACGTC. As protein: CASSRGGSSYEQYV.

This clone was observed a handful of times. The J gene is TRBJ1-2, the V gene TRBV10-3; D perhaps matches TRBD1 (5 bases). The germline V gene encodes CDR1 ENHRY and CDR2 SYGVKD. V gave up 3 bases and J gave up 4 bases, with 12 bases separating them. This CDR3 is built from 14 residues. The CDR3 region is CAISEGDLGYGYTF. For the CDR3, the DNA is TGTGCCATCAGTGAAGGGGATCTGGGCTATGGCTACACCTTC.

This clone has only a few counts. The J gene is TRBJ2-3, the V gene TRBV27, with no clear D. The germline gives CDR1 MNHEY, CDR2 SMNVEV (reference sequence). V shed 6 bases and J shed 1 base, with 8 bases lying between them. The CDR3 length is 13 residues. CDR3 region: CASSAQRTDTQYF. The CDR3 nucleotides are TGTGCCAGCAGCGCCCAGCGCACAGATACGCAGTATTTT.

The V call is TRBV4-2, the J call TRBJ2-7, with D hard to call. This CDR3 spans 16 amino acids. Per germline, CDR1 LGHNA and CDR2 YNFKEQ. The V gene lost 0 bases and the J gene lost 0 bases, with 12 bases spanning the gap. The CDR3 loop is CASSQEDPTGSYEQYF. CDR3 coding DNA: TGTGCCAGCAGCCAAGAGGACCCAACCGGCTCCTACGAGCAGTACTTC.

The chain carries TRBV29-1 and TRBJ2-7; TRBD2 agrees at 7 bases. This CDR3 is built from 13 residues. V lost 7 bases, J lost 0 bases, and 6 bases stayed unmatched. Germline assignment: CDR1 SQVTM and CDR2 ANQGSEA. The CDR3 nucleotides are TGCAGCGCGACTAGCAGTTACTCCTACGAGCAGTACTTC. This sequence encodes CSATSSYSYEQYF.

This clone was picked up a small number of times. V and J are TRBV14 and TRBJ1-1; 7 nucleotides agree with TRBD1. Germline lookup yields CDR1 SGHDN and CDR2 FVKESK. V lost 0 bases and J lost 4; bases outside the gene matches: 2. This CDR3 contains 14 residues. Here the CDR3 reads CASSQDRQGTEAFF. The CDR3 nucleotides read TGTGCCAGCAGCCAAGATCGACAGGGCACTGAAGCTTTCTTT.

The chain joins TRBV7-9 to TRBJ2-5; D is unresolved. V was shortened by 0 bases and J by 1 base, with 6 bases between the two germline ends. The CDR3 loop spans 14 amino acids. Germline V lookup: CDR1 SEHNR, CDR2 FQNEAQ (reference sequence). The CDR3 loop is CASSLAMIQETQYF. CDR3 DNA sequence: TGTGCCAGCAGCTTAGCGATGATCCAAGAGACCCAGTACTTC.